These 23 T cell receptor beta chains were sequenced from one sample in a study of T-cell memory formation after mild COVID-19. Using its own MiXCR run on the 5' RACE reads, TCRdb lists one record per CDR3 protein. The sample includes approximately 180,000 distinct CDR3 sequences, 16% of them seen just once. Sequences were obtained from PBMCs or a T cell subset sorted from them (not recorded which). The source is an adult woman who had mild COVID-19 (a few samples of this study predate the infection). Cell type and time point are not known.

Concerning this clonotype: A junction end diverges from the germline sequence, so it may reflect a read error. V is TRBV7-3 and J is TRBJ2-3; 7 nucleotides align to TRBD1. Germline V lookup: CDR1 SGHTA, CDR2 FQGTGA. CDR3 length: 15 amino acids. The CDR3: CASSVTGVGSDTQYF. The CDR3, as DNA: TGTGCCAGCAGCGTAACAGGGGTGGGGTCAGATACGCAGTATTTT.

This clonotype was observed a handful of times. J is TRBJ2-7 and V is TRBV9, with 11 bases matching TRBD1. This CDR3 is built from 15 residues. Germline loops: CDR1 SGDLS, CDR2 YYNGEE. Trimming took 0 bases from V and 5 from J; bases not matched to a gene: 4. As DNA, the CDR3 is TGTGCCAGCAGCGTAGGAGGACAGGGGGCGGACGAGCAGTACTTC. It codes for CASSVGGQGADEQYF.

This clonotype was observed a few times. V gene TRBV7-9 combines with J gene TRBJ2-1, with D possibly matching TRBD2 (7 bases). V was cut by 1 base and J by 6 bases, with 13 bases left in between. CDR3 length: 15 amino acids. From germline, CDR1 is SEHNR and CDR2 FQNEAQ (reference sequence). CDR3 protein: CASSLGGGAGNEQFF. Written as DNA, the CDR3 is TGTGCCAGCAGCTTAGGGGGGGGCGCGGGCAATGAGCAGTTCTTC.

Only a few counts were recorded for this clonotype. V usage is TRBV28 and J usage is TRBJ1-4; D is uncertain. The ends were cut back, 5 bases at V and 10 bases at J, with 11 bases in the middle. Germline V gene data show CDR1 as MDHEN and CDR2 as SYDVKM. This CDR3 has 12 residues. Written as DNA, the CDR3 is TGTGCCAGCAGTGCTATTACCCTAAAACTGTTTTTT. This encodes CASSAITLKLFF.

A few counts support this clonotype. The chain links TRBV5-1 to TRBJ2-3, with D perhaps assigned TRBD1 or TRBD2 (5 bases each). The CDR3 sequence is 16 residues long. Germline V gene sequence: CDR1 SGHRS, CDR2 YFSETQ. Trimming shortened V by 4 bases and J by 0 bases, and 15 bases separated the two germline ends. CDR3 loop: CASSLTGTRSTDTQYF. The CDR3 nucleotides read TGCGCCAGCAGCCTAACCGGGACCAGAAGCACAGATACGCAGTATTTT. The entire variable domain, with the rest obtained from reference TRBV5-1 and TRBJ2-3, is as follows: KAGVTQTPRYLIKTRGQQVTLSCSPISGHRSVSWYQQTPGQGLQFLFEYFSETQRNKGNFPGRFSGRQFSNSRSEMNVSTLELGDSALYLCASSLTGTRSTDTQYFGPGTRLTVL.

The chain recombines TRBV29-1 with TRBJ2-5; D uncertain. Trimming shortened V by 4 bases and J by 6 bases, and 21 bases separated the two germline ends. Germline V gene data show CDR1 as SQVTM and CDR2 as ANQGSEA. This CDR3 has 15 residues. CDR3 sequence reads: CSVGWGRVYGKTQYF. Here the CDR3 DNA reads TGCAGCGTTGGATGGGGAAGGGTTTATGGGAAGACCCAGTACTTC. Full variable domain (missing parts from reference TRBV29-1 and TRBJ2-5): SAVISQKPSRDICQRGTSLTIQCQVDSQVTMMFWYRQQPGQSLTLIATANQGSEATYESGFVIDKFPISRPNLTFSTLTVSNMSPEDSSIYLCSVGWGRVYGKTQYFGPGTRLLVL.

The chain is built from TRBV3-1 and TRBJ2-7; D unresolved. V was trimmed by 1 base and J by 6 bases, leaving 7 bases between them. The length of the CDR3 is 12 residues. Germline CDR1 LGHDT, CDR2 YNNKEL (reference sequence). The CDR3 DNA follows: TGTGCCAGCAGCCAAGCGGACGTCGAGCAGTACTTC. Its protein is CASSQADVEQYF.

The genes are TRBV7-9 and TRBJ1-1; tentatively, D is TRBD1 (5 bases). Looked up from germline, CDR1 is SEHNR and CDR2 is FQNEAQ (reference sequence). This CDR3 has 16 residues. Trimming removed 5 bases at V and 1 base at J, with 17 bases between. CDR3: CASSPYAGTGNTEAFF. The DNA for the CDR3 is TGTGCCAGCAGCCCGTACGCCGGGACGGGGAACACTGAAGCTTTCTTT.

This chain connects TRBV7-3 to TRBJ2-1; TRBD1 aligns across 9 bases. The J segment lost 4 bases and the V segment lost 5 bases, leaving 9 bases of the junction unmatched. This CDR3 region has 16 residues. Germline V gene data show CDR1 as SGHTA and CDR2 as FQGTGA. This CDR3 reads CASSPTGGRGYNEQFF. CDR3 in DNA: TGTGCCAGCAGCCCAACAGGGGGCAGAGGGTACAATGAGCAGTTCTTC.

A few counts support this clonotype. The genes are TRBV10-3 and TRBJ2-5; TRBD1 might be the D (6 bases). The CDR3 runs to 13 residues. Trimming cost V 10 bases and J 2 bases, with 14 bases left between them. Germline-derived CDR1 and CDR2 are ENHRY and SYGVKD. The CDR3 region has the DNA TGTGCCACCGCCCCGGACAGACAAGAGACCCAGTACTTC. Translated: CATAPDRQETQYF.

The CDR3, as DNA: TGCAGTGCTAGAGTTAGACCCACCCAAACGTTCACAGATACGCAGTATTTT. It translates to CSARVRPTQTFTDTQYF. The chain is built from TRBV20-1 and TRBJ2-3; D not certain. In germline, CDR1 is DFQATT, CDR2 SNEGSKA (reference sequence). Trimming removed 1 base at V and 2 bases at J, with 19 bases between. This CDR3 comprises 17 residues.

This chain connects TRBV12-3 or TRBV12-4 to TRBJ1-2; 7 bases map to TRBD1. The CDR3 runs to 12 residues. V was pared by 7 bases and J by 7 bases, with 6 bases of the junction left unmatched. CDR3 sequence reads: CASTRDRSGYTF. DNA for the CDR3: TGTGCCAGCACCAGGGACAGAAGTGGCTACACCTTC.

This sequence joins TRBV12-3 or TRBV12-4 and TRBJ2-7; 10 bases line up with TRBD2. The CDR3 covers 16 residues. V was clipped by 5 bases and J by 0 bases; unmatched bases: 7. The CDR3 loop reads CASSPQASGSSYEQYF. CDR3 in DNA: TGTGCCAGCAGTCCCCAGGCTAGCGGGAGCTCCTACGAGCAGTACTTC.

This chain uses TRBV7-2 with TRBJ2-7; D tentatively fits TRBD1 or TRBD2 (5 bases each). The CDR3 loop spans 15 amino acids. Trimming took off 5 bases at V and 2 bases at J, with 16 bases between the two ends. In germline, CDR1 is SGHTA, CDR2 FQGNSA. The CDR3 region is CASSHTGTGPYEQYF. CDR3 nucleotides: TGTGCCAGCAGCCATACCGGGACCGGCCCCTACGAGCAGTACTTC. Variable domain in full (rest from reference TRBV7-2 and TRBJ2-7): GAGVSQSPSNKVTEKGKDVELRCDPISGHTALYWYRQSLGQGLEFLIYFQGNSAPDKSGLPSDRFSAERTGGSVSTLTIQRTQQEDSAVYLCASSHTGTGPYEQYFGPGTRLTVT.

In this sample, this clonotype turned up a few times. The DNA of the CDR3 is TGTGCCAGCAGCTCGGACGGTACTACTGGGATGTTTTTT. It is translated as CASSSDGTTGMFF. This rearrangement joins TRBV7-2 to TRBJ1-4; D call uncertain. The V and J ends lost 4 bases and 15 bases respectively, with 18 bases between them. CDR3 size: 13 residues. The germline CDR1 and CDR2 sequences are SGHTA and FQGNSA. The complete variable domain, with remaining parts taken from reference TRBV7-2 and TRBJ1-4, reads GAGVSQSPSNKVTEKGKDVELRCDPISGHTALYWYRQSLGQGLEFLIYFQGNSAPDKSGLPSDRFSAERTGGSVSTLTIQRTQQEDSAVYLCASSSDGTTGMFFGSGTQLSVL.

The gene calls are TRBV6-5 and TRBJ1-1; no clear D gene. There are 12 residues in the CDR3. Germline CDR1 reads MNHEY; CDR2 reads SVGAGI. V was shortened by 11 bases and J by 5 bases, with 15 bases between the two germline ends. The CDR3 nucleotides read TGTGCCGCAGGAGAGCGGGGAACTGAAGCTTTCTTT. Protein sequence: CAAGERGTEAFF.

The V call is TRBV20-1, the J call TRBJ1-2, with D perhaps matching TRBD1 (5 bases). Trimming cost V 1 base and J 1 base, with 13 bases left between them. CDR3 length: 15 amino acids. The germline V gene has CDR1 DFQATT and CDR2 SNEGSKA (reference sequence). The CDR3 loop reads CSARVGGGLNYGYTF. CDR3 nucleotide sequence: TGCAGTGCTAGAGTGGGGGGAGGCCTTAACTATGGCTACACCTTC.

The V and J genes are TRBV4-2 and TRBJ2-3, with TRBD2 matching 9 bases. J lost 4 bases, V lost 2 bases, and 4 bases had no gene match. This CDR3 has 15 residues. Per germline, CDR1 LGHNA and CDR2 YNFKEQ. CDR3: CASSQHSGSADTQYF. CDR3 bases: TGTGCCAGCAGCCAACATAGCGGGAGTGCAGATACGCAGTATTTT.

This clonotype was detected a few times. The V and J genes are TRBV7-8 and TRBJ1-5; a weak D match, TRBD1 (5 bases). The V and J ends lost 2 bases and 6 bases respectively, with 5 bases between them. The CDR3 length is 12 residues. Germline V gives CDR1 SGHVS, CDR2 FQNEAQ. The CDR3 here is CASSLRGQPQHF. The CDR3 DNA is TGTGCCAGCAGCTTAAGGGGTCAGCCCCAGCATTTT.

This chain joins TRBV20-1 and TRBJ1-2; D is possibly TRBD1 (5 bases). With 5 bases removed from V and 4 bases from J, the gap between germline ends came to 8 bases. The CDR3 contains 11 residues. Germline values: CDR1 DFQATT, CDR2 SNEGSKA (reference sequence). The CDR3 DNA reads TGCAGTGCTGACGACAGCTATGGCTACACCTTC. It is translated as CSADDSYGYTF.

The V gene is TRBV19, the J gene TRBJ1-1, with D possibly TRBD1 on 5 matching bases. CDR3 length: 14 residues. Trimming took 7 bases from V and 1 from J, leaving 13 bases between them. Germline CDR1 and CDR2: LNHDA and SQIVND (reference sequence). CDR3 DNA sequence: TGTGCCAGTAAGCCCAGGGAGAGGAACACTGAAGCTTTCTTT. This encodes CASKPRERNTEAFF.

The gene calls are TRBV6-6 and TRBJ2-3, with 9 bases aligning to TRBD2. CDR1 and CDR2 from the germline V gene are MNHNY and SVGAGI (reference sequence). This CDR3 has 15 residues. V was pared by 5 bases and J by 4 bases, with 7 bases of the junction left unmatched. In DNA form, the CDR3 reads TGTGCCAGCAGTGAGGTAGCGGGAGTGTCAGATACGCAGTATTTT. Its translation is CASSEVAGVSDTQYF.

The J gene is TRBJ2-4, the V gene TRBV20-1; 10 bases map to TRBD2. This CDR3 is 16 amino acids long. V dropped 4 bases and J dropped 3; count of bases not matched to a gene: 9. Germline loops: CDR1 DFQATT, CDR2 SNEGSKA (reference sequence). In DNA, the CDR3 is TGCAGTGCTAACATCGTCCTAGCGGGGGTCAAAAACATTCAGTACTTC. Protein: CSANIVLAGVKNIQYF.